One and the same sample provided the 15 T cell receptor beta chains below, sequenced in a study of long-term antiretroviral therapy in people with HIV. Researchers ran immunoSEQ v3.0 at survey level. Using immunoSEQ multiplex PCR, the repertoire was profiled, and TCRdb retains in-frame clones only, with some absent. The top ten hold approximately 14% of the sample, which has about 13,000 clones, 75% to 85% seen once. The source material was unsorted PBMCs, sampled 3.2 years before starting antiretroviral therapy. These receptors originate from a middle-aged man with HIV.

The genes are TRBV30 and TRBJ1-1, with no clear D. There are 15 residues in the CDR3. Germline V gene sequence: CDR1 GTSNPN, CDR2 SVGIG (reference sequence). Trimming took 1 base from V and 6 from J, leaving 18 bases between them. The CDR3 DNA reads TGTGCCTGGAGTGACTCCAGGACCGTGAAATCTGAAGCTTTCTTT. Protein: CAWSDSRTVKSEAFF. Drawing the rest from reference TRBV30 and TRBJ1-1, the complete variable domain is SQTIHQWPATLVQPVGSPLSLECTVEGTSNPNLYWYRQAAGRGLQLLFYSVGIGQISSEVPQNLSASRPQDRQFILSSKKLLLSDSGFYLCAWSDSRTVKSEAFFGQGTRLTVV.

The gene calls are TRBV11-2 and TRBJ1-1; D gene ambiguous. Germline CDR1 and CDR2: SGHAT and FQNNGV. The length of the CDR3 is 14 residues. The ends were cut back, 1 base at V and 8 bases at J, with 14 bases in the middle. Here the CDR3 reads CASSLGTRPREAFF. The CDR3 DNA sequence: TGTGCCAGCAGCTTAGGGACTCGGCCGAGAGAAGCTTTCTTT.

This clone was counted between two and nine times. V is TRBV4-2 and J is TRBJ2-1; no clear D. Germline assignment: CDR1 LGHNA and CDR2 YNFKEQ. The CDR3 is 14 residues long. Trimming took 0 bases from V and 13 from J, leaving 16 bases between them. Written as DNA, the CDR3 is TGTGCCAGCAGCCAAGATCTACGGGCACGCTTACAGTTCTTC. Translated, it gives CASSQDLRARLQFF.

V usage is TRBV18 and J usage is TRBJ1-5; D gene unclear. The V end was cut by 6 bases, the J end by 0 bases, with 9 bases between. CDR1 KGHSH and CDR2 LQKENI come from the germline V gene. The CDR3 contains 14 residues. CDR3 protein: CASSRLNSNQPQHF. The CDR3 region has the DNA TGTGCCAGCTCTAGGCTGAATAGCAATCAGCCCCAGCATTTT.

The genes are TRBV5-4 and TRBJ1-1; the D is unclear. The CDR3 has 16 amino acids. Per the germline V gene, CDR1 is SGHNT and CDR2 is YYREEE (reference sequence). Trimming shortened V by 4 bases and J by 1 base, and 17 bases separated the two germline ends. CDR3 protein: CASSPQPLGKNTEAFF. The CDR3 DNA is TGTGCCAGCAGCCCGCAACCTCTGGGGAAGAACACTGAAGCTTTCTTT.

CDR3 loop: CAWRGDFYGYTF. The CDR3 DNA is TGTGCCTGGAGGGGCGACTTCTATGGCTACACCTTC. The chain carries TRBV30 and TRBJ1-2, with D hard to call. Germline CDR1 and CDR2: GTSNPN and SVGIG (reference sequence). The CDR3 is 12 residues long. The germline V and J ends were trimmed by 3 bases and 4 bases, with 9 bases remaining between them.

The CDR3 bases are TGTGCCTGGGGAGAAGGGAGTTACGAGCAGTACTTC. This encodes CAWGEGSYEQYF. The gene calls are TRBV30 and TRBJ2-7; D is possibly TRBD2 (5 bases). Deletions cut 5 bases from V and 4 bases from J, with 12 bases between. Per germline, CDR1 GTSNPN and CDR2 SVGIG (reference sequence). This CDR3 has 12 amino acids.

V is TRBV19 and J is TRBJ1-2, with D unclear. V was pared by 4 bases and J by 8 bases, with 11 bases between. The CDR3 is 12 residues long. CDR1 and CDR2 (germline): LNHDA, SQIVND (reference sequence). CDR3 sequence (DNA): TGTGCCAGTAGTACAAGGGCCACGGGCTACACCTTC. It encodes CASSTRATGYTF. The full variable domain, with the rest looked up from reference TRBV19 and TRBJ1-2, is DGGITQSPKYLFRKEGQNVTLSCEQNLNHDAMYWYRQDPGQGLRLIYYSQIVNDFQKGDIAEGYSVSREKKESFPLTVTSAQKNPTAFYLCASSTRATGYTFGSGTRLTVV.

This clone was seen a few times. The CDR3 here is CASSLGDLRISPLHF. The CDR3 nucleotides read TGTGCCAGCAGCTTGGGGGATTTACGGATTTCACCCCTCCACTTT. The chain employs TRBV5-6 and TRBJ1-6, with unresolved D. The germline V gene encodes CDR1 SGHDT and CDR2 YYEEEE. V lost 0 bases and J 9 bases, leaving 13 bases between the germline ends. The CDR3 covers 15 residues.

This clone showed up just a few times. The chain combines TRBV30 with TRBJ2-3, with D uncertain. CDR1 is GTSNPN and CDR2 is SVGIG in the germline V gene (reference sequence). V was cut by 0 bases and J by 4 bases, with 2 bases left in between. The CDR3 runs 11 residues. CDR3 in DNA: TGTGCCTGGAGTGTACCAGATACGCAGTATTTT. Residues: CAWSVPDTQYF.

This clone showed up just a few times. The chain links TRBV4-1 to TRBJ1-2; D is undetermined. This CDR3 region has 15 residues. V was clipped by 0 bases and J by 6 bases, with 14 bases between them. Germline CDR1 reads MGHRA; CDR2 reads YSYEKL. CDR3 loop: CASSQDGREFDGYTF. In DNA, the CDR3 is TGCGCCAGCAGCCAAGATGGCCGGGAGTTTGATGGCTACACCTTC.

The rearrangement uses TRBV5-1 and TRBJ2-1, with 8 bases aligning to TRBD2. Unmatched junction bases numbered 16, after V lost 2 bases and J lost 15 bases. This CDR3 has 15 amino acids. Per germline, CDR1 SGHRS and CDR2 YFSETQ. This CDR3 is CASSFLAGSGTRWFF. For the CDR3, the DNA is TGCGCCAGCAGCTTTTTAGCGGGGTCCGGAACACGGTGGTTCTTC.

The chain uses TRBV7-9 and TRBJ2-3; a possible D gene is TRBD1 (5 bases). This CDR3 has 15 amino acids. Trimming removed 1 base at V and 4 bases at J, with 12 bases between. Per the germline V gene, CDR1 is SEHNR and CDR2 is FQNEAQ (reference sequence). The CDR3 is CASSLGFRVADTQYF. Written as DNA, the CDR3 is TGTGCCAGCAGCTTAGGGTTCAGGGTAGCAGATACGCAGTATTTT. Supplemented by reference TRBV7-9 and TRBJ2-3, the full variable domain reads DTGVSQNPRHKITKRGQNVTFRCDPISEHNRLYWYRQTLGQGPEFLTYFQNEAQLEKSRLLSDRFSAERPKGSFSTLEIQRTEQGDSAMYLCASSLGFRVADTQYFGPGTRLTVL.

The rearrangement uses TRBV5-1 and TRBJ1-1; D is possibly TRBD1 (5 bases). Germline loops: CDR1 SGHRS, CDR2 YFSETQ. Trimming left V 2 bases short and J 6 bases short, with 20 bases between. The CDR3 contains 16 residues. CDR3 sequence reads: CASSFGRGGEPSEAFF. DNA of the CDR3: TGCGCCAGCAGCTTCGGCCGGGGCGGAGAACCTTCTGAAGCTTTCTTT.

The V call is TRBV15, the J call TRBJ1-2; maybe TRBD1 (5 bases). Looked up from germline, CDR1 is LNHNV and CDR2 is YYDKDF (reference sequence). The CDR3 loop spans 15 amino acids. Trimming stripped 1 base from V and 4 bases from J, with 13 bases between. Here the CDR3 reads CATSRGGGDPYGYTF. CDR3 nucleotides: TGTGCCACCAGCAGAGGCGGGGGGGATCCCTATGGCTACACCTTC. Combining the CDR3 with reference TRBV15 and TRBJ1-2 gives the whole variable domain DAMVIQNPRYQVTQFGKPVTLSCSQTLNHNVMYWYQQKSSQAPKLLFHYYDKDFNNEADTPDNFQSRRPNTSFCFLDIRSPGLGDTAMYLCATSRGGGDPYGYTFGSGTRLTVV.